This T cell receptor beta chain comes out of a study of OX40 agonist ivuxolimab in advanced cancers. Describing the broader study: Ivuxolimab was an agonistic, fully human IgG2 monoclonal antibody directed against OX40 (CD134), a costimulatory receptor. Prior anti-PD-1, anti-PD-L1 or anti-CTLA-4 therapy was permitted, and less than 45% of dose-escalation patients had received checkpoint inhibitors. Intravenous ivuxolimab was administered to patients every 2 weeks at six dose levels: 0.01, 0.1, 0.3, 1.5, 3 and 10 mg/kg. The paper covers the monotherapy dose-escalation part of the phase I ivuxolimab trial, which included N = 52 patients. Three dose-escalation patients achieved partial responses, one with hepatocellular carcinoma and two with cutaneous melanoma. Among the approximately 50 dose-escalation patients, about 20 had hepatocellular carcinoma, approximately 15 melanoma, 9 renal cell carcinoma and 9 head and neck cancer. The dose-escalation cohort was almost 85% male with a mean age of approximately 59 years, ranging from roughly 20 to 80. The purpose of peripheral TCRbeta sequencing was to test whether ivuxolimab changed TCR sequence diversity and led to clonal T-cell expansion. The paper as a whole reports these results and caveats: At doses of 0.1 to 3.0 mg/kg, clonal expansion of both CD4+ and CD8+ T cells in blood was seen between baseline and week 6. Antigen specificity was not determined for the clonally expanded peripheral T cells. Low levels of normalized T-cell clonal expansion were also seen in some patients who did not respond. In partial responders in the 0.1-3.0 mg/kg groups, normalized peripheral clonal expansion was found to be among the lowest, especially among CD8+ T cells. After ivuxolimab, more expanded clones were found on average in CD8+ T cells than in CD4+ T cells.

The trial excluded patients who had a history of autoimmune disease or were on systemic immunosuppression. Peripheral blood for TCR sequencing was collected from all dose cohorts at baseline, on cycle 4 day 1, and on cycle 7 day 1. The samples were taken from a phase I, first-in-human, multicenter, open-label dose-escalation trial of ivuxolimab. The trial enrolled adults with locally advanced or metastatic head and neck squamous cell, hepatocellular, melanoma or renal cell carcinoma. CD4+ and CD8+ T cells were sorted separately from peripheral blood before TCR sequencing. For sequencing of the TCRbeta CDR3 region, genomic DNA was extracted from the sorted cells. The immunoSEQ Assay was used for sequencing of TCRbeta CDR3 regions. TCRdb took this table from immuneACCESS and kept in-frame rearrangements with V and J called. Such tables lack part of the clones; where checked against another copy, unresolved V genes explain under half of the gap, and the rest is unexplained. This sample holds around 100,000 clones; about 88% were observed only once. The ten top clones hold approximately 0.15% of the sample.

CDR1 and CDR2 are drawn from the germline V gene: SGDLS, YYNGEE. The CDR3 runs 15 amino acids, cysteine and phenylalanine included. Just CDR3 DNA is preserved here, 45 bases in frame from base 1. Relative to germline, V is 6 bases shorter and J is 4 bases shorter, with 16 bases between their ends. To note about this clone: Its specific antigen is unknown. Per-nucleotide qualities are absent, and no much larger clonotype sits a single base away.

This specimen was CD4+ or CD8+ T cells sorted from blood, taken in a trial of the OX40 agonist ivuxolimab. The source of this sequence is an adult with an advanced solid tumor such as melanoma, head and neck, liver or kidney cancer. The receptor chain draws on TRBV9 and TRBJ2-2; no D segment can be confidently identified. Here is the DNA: TGTGCCAGCAACAAGCGACTTAATCCCACCGGGGAGCTGTTTTTT. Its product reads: CASNKRLNPTGELFF.